The entry below describes one T cell receptor (beta chain). Antigen unknown. Libraries were prepared by immunoSEQ multiplex PCR; TCRdb keeps only in-frame clonotypes and omits some of them. The table shows over 150,000 clones, with 85% to 95% occurring only once. The germline gives CDR1 KGHSH, CDR2 LQKENI. CDR3 length: 13 residues. The ends were cut back, 6 bases at V and 0 bases at J, with 8 bases in the middle. This sample stems from a study of T cell responses to AZD1222 COVID-19 vaccine. Study conclusions and caveats: Sampled repertoires all dated from after the peak T cell response. Among the donors, most were white British and more were female, and clonal diversity was possibly underestimated.

This specimen was peripheral blood, taken 28 days after the second dose of the MenACWY control vaccine. The chain recombines TRBV18 with TRBJ1-1, with D possibly matching TRBD1 (6 bases). This TCR derives from an adult who received the MenACWY meningococcal vaccine as a control. The CDR3 sequence: CASSWDMNTEAFF. CDR3 DNA sequence: TGTGCCAGCTCGTGGGACATGAACACTGAAGCTTTCTTT.